These T cell receptor beta chains were read from a single sample in a study of blood T cell repertoires in COVID-19. TCRdb's table, derived via immunoSEQ multiplex PCR, lists solely in-frame clones and lacks some. The table has under 80,000 clones, just under 95% seen once. The sequenced material came from peripheral blood. These receptors all stem from a human donor in a cohort sampled during active COVID-19. Each CDR3 is given with its conserved first and last residue. Fields, in order: J gene, D gene, clone size, V gene, CDR3 DNA, CDR3 protein. D genes are given only for firm matches. Rows may omit the clone size; those that give it use once, few, many or a size class.

>TRBJ2-1|TRBD2|.|TRBV20-1
TGCAGTGCTAGTCAGCGGGGGGGCCAAAGTGAGCAGTTCTTC
CSASQRGGQSEQFF
>TRBJ1-5|TRBD1|once|TRBV5-5
TGTGCCAGCAGCCTTCGGGACAGGGGGATTAATCAGCCCCAGCATTTT
CASSLRDRGINQPQHF
>TRBJ1-4|.|.|TRBV5-1
TGCGCCAGCAGCCCAGACACCTTCGGAACTAATGAAAAACTGTTTTTT
CASSPDTFGTNEKLFF
>TRBJ1-1|TRBD1|.|TRBV19
TGTGCCAGTAGTCTGACAGGGGGCGGGAACACTGAAGCTTTCTTT
CASSLTGGGNTEAFF
>TRBJ2-7|.|.|TRBV3-1/TRBV3-2
TGTGCCAGCAGCCAGACGACACCTACGTCCTACGAGCAGTACTTC
CASSQTTPTSYEQYF
>TRBJ2-7|TRBD2|.|TRBV30
TGTGCCTGGAGTCAGGGAACTAGCGGGGGAGTCGAGCAGTACTTC
CAWSQGTSGGVEQYF
>TRBJ1-6|.|.|TRBV28
TGTGCCAGCAGTTTACTCTTAGGGGGTTCACCCCTCCACTTT
CASSLLLGGSPLHF
>TRBJ2-3|.|.|TRBV10-3
TGTGCCATCAGTGAGTCGATGTACGGAGTTGGAGATACGCAGTATTTT
CAISESMYGVGDTQYF
>TRBJ1-2|.|.|TRBV19
TGTGCCACTAAGGACCCGGGACGGGGGTGGGATGGCTACACCTTC
CATKDPGRGWDGYTF
>TRBJ1-5|.|.|TRBV14
TGTGCCAGCAGCCAAGCCCCCGGAGGGCCCCAGCATTTT
CASSQAPGGPQHF
>TRBJ1-6|.|.|TRBV28
TGTGCCAGCGGGTACAGGCAGCGCAGGAACTCACCCCTCCACTTT
CASGYRQRRNSPLHF
>TRBJ2-3|.|.|TRBV25-1
TGTGCCAGCAGATATTCAGATACGCAGTATTTT
CASRYSDTQYF
>TRBJ2-5|TRBD2|.|TRBV25-1
TGTGCCAGCAGTGAATATGTTGCCCTAGCGGGAGTTGTAGAGACCCAGTACTTC
CASSEYVALAGVVETQYF
>TRBJ2-1|TRBD2|.|TRBV7-2
TGTGCCAGCAGGGCCCCCGGGACTAGCGGTTTAAATGAGCAGTTCTTC
CASRAPGTSGLNEQFF
>TRBJ2-7|.|.|TRBV7-9
TGTGCCAGCAGCTTAGTGTATCGGACAGTCTACGAGCAGTACTTC
CASSLVYRTVYEQYF
>TRBJ2-7|TRBD1|.|TRBV18
TGTGCCAGCTCTGGACAGGGTGTCGACGAGCAGTACTTC
CASSGQGVDEQYF
>TRBJ1-5|.|.|TRBV7-2
TGTGCCAGCAGCTTACAGGGCTCCGGTAGCAATCAGCCCCAGCATTTT
CASSLQGSGSNQPQHF
>TRBJ2-1|.|once|TRBV25-1
TGTGCCAGCAGTGAATATCTGACAGGCGGAAATGAGCAGTTCTTC
CASSEYLTGGNEQFF
>TRBJ1-3|TRBD1|.|TRBV7-3
TGTGCCAGCAGCCATGGGACAGGGGGCATCGGAAACACCATATATTTT
CASSHGTGGIGNTIYF
>TRBJ2-7|TRBD2|.|TRBV18
TGTGCCAGCTCACTAGCGGGAGTTCGCAACGAGCAGTACTTC
CASSLAGVRNEQYF
>TRBJ1-2|TRBD1|.|TRBV19
TGTGCCAGTATCTCCCAGGGGGCTGGGGGCTACACCTTC
CASISQGAGGYTF
>TRBJ2-3|TRBD2|.|TRBV11-3
TGTGCCAGCAGCGATAGCGGGGGTAATACGCAGTATTTT
CASSDSGGNTQYF
>TRBJ1-3|TRBD1|.|TRBV7-2
TGTGCCAGCAGCTCCCAGGGGGCTGGAAACACCATATATTTT
CASSSQGAGNTIYF
>TRBJ2-6|.|.|TRBV9
TGTGCCAGCAGCGTCGAGGGCTTTGGGGCCAACGTCCTGACTTTC
CASSVEGFGANVLTF
>TRBJ2-1|TRBD1|once|TRBV19
TGTGCCAGTAAGTTGGCACCGGCCAGGGGGGAGCAGTTCTTC
CASKLAPARGEQFF
>TRBJ1-2|.|.|TRBV28
TGTGCCAGCACCCTGAGGGCAGGGGTCCATGGCTACACCTTC
CASTLRAGVHGYTF
>TRBJ2-2|TRBD1|.|TRBV30
TGTGCCTCCCGACAGGGGCCGAACACCGGGGAGCTGTTTTTT
CASRQGPNTGELFF
>TRBJ1-1|.|once|TRBV15
TGTGCCACCAGCAGAGGCGGTCTGAACGGGAACACTGAAGCTTTCTTT
CATSRGGLNGNTEAFF
>TRBJ2-5|.|.|TRBV7-6
TGTGCCAGCAGCCCCTACCAAGAGACCCAGTACTTC
CASSPYQETQYF
>TRBJ1-3|TRBD1|once|TRBV19
TGTGCCAGTAGTGAACAGGGGCGTACAGGAAACACCATATATTTT
CASSEQGRTGNTIYF
>TRBJ1-1|TRBD1|.|TRBV30
TGTGCCTGGAGGGTCCCTTTGGGTCGACAGGGACTGTCGCAAGCTTTCTTT
CAWRVPLGRQGLSQAFF
>TRBJ2-5|TRBD2|.|TRBV7-8
TGTGCCAGCAACCGAGCGGGGGGGCGGGAGACCCAGTACTTC
CASNRAGGRETQYF
>TRBJ2-1|.|.|TRBV1
TGCACCAGCAGCCAAGATCTCCTAGCGGGAAGTCTTGAGCAGTTCTTC
CTSSQDLLAGSLEQFF
>TRBJ2-1|TRBD2|.|TRBV2
TGTGCCAGCAGGGGTAGCGGGGGGTACAATGAGCAGTTCTTC
CASRGSGGYNEQFF
>TRBJ2-7|.|.|TRBV5-5
TGTGCCAGCAGCCCTAGAAGCCTTCTAAACTCCTACGAGCAGTACTTC
CASSPRSLLNSYEQYF
>TRBJ2-7|.|.|TRBV7-9
TGTGCCAGCAGCTTAACGGGGTCCGAGCAGTACTTC
CASSLTGSEQYF
>TRBJ1-2|TRBD1|.|TRBV28
TGTGCCAGCAGGACGACAGGGAACTGGGATGGCTACACCTTC
CASRTTGNWDGYTF
>TRBJ2-7|TRBD1|once|TRBV18
TGTGCCAGCTCACCGCGGGACAGGGGAAGCTACGAGCAGTACTTC
CASSPRDRGSYEQYF
>TRBJ2-7|.|.|TRBV7-2
TGTGCCAGCAGCTCGACAGAAGGTTCCTACGAGCAGTACTTC
CASSSTEGSYEQYF
>TRBJ2-1|.|.|TRBV4-1
TGCGCCAGCAGCCAAGTTCAGTTTTCCTACAATGAGCAGTTCTTC
CASSQVQFSYNEQFF
>TRBJ2-7|TRBD1|.|TRBV10-3
TGTGCCAGTTGGGACAGTCAATCCTACGAGCAGTACTTC
CASWDSQSYEQYF
>TRBJ2-5|.|.|TRBV4-3
TGCGCCAGCAGCCAAGAACCAATCTCCCCCGGTGAGACCCAGTACTTC
CASSQEPISPGETQYF
>TRBJ2-7|.|few|TRBV12-3/TRBV12-4
TGTGCCAGCAGTCGGAGGGTCGACGAGCAGTACTTC
CASSRRVDEQYF
>TRBJ2-3|TRBD2|.|TRBV7-9
TGTGCCAGCAGCTTAGAAGCGGGACTCACAGATACGCAGTATTTT
CASSLEAGLTDTQYF
>TRBJ2-7|TRBD1|.|TRBV5-1
TGCGCCAGCAGGAATGGTCGGTGGGACAGCCCCAGCGAGCAGTACTTC
CASRNGRWDSPSEQYF